The sequence of this T cell receptor (beta chain) was determined in a study of post-analysis software for immune sequencing data. Study-wide context: The cohort encompassed relapsing-remitting, secondary progressive and progressive-relapsing multiple sclerosis disease courses.

Study-wide results and caveats: Included in a set of 5 or 6 TRBV segments more frequent in patients than controls were TRBV5-6, TRBV5-1 and TRBV20-1. Strong co-clustering by F measure was seen for same-batch samples.

Each TCR beta cDNA library carried unique molecular identifiers. A single record per CDR3 protein comes from TCRdb applying MiXCR to the PCR reads. Among under 900,000 distinct CDR3 sequences listed, around 50% were seen once. Remarks on this clonotype: The target antigen is unknown.

Germline V CDR1 and CDR2: SGHDN, FVKESK. V lost 3 bases, J lost 4 bases, and 22 bases lay in between. This CDR3 spans 17 amino acids. This sequence joins TRBV14 and TRBJ2-7; a weak D match, TRBD1 (5 bases). Sequencing input: blood. The sequence derives from a girl aged 10 to 17 with multiple sclerosis. The CDR3 spells CASSQARTGKTTYEQYF. CDR3 bases: TGTGCCAGCAGCCAGGCCCGTACAGGAAAAACAACTTACGAGCAGTACTTC.